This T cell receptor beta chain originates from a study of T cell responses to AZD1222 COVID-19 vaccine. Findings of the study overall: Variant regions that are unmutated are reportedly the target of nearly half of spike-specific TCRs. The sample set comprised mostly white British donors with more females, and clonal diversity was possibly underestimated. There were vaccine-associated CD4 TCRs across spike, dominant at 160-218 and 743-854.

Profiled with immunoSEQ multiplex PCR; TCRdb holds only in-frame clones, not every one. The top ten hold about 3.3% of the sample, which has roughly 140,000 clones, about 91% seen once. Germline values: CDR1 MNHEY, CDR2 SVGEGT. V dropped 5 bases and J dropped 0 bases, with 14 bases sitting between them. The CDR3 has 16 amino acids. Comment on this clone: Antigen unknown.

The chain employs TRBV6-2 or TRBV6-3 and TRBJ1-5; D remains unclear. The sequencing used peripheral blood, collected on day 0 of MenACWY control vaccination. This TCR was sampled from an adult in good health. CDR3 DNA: TGTGCCAGCAGTCCCCTTTTGACACTTAGCAATCAGCCCCAGCATTTT. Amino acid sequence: CASSPLLTLSNQPQHF.